The sequence of this T cell receptor (beta chain) was determined in a study of beta chain features in type 1 diabetes. Findings and caveats of the study: Overrepresentation of cells with high TCR expression could result from cDNA sequencing. Among patients with Type 1 diabetes, TCRB CDR3s were moderately but significantly shorter in every one of the four CD4+ subsets.

On this clone: Its antigen is as yet unknown.

V lost 5 bases to trimming and J lost 1 base, with 15 bases between them. The CDR3 has 16 residues. Germline loops: CDR1 MRHNA, CDR2 SNTAGT. The sequenced template was cDNA made from the entire isolated RNA. TCRdb's table, derived via immunoSEQ multiplex PCR, lists solely in-frame clones and lacks some. The table lists 200,000 to 250,000 clones, around 14% of them singletons. This receptor was identified in a man aged 30 to 45 with type 1 diabetes. The sample taken for sequencing was naive CD4+ T cells from blood. The chain combines TRBV6-4 with TRBJ1-3; D is unclear. The CDR3 here is CASSPGGARSGNTIYF. CDR3 bases: TGTGCCAGCAGTCCGGGAGGTGCCAGGTCTGGAAACACCATATATTTT.